This T cell receptor beta chain stems from a study of cytomegalovirus exposure and HLA in healthy donors. Regarding the study as a whole: Later analysis demonstrated an association between a missense DCLRE1C variant and TCR beta V- and J-gene trimming. Reports described diagnosis of cytomegalovirus status by the classifier as highly specific and sensitive. Indistinguishability led to the exclusion of some V segments, TRBV6-2 and TRBV6-3 included.

Germline CDR1 and CDR2: SGHDN and FVKESK. Deletions cut 1 base from V and 3 bases from J, with 12 bases between. The CDR3 has 15 amino acids. The PCR ran on 60 Vbeta and 13 Jbeta primers. The assay was immunoSEQ multiplex PCR, and TCRdb's table has in-frame clones only and misses some. The repertoire holds around 200,000 clones, with 65% to 80% as singletons. With respect to this clone: The target antigen is unknown.

This rearrangement joins TRBV14 to TRBJ2-5; D might be TRBD1 (5 bases). This receptor was obtained from a woman aged 25 to 45 in good health and CMV-seropositive. Sequences were obtained from PBMCs. The CDR3 spells CASSQVVAGKETQYF. Here the CDR3 DNA reads TGTGCCAGCAGCCAAGTTGTGGCAGGGAAAGAGACCCAGTACTTC.